This T cell receptor (beta chain) is drawn from a study of blood T cells in healthy people across ages. A second PCR, run for roughly 7 to 11 cycles, used a sample-barcoded 5' primer plus a J-beta primer mix. In TCRdb, the 5' RACE reads were re-called with MiXCR into one record per CDR3 protein. Counted here are more than 650,000 distinct CDR3 sequences, about 24% occurring once; the ten biggest clones make up about 20%. The CDR3 loop spans 13 amino acids. Germline loops: CDR1 ENHRY, CDR2 SYGVKD. The germline V and J ends were trimmed by 3 bases and 6 bases, with 11 bases remaining between them. The study drew donors from healthy Caucasian individuals in Russia aged about 6 to 95. Isolation per sample recovered at least 6 million PBMCs.

Sequencing was carried out using blood. The chain uses TRBV10-3 and TRBJ1-2; D is undetermined. The receptor's source is a man between 65 and 80 years old in good health. The CDR3 here is CAISDFREHGYTF. CDR3 bases: TGTGCCATCAGTGACTTCAGAGAGCATGGCTACACCTTC.